One sample yielded the 17 T cell receptor beta chains listed below, sequenced in a study of shared clonotypes between healthy human individuals. TCRdb's copy holds only in-frame clones and misses some; the assay was immunoSEQ multiplex PCR. The sample records 330,000 or so clones, 70% to 75% being singletons. Material for sequencing was memory CD4+ T cells sorted from blood. The subset here: CD45RA-negative fraction. The origin of the receptors is a man aged 25-45 years in good health.

The chain joins TRBV21-1 to TRBJ2-2. TRBV21-1 is given as a pseudogene. The CDR3 extends over 8 amino acids. The CDR3 DNA sequence: TGTGTGCCCGGGGAGCTGTTTTTT. As protein: CVPGELFF.

As for this clone: This sample includes further DNA sequences coding for the same CDR3. This rearrangement joins TRBV18 to TRBJ2-1; TRBD1 might be the D (6 bases). Germline-derived CDR1 and CDR2 are KGHSH and LQKENI. The CDR3 is 15 residues long. The V end was cut by 3 bases, the J end by 0 bases, with 9 bases between. CDR3 loop: CASSPDRSSYNEQFF. CDR3 DNA sequence: TGTGCCAGCTCACCGGACAGAAGCTCCTACAATGAGCAGTTCTTC.

The V gene is TRBV9, the J gene TRBJ2-7; 7 bases align to TRBD1. With 4 bases clipped from V and 2 bases from J, the junction kept 6 bases outside the gene matches. CDR3 length: 14 amino acids. CDR1 is SGDLS and CDR2 is YYNGEE in the germline V gene. The CDR3 region has the DNA TGTGCCAGCAGCACAGGACAGGCAACCTACGAGCAGTACTTC. Protein product: CASSTGQATYEQYF.

The V and J genes are TRBV4-3 and TRBJ2-1; D uncertain. This CDR3 contains 15 residues. The germline gives CDR1 LGHNA, CDR2 YSLEER. V was shortened by 0 bases and J by 6 bases, with 12 bases between the two germline ends. DNA of the CDR3: TGCGCCAGCAGCCAAGATACGGACCGACGCAATGAGCAGTTCTTC. This translates into CASSQDTDRRNEQFF.

This rearrangement joins TRBV18 to TRBJ2-3, with TRBD2 as a possible D gene (5 bases). Between the trimmed V and J ends, which lost 3 bases and 0 bases, there was a span of 16 bases. In germline, CDR1 is KGHSH, CDR2 LQKENI. This CDR3 comprises 17 residues. CDR3 bases: TGTGCCAGCTCACCGACTGGCGGGCCATCTAGCACAGATACGCAGTATTTT. Translation: CASSPTGGPSSTDTQYF.

The CDR3: CASSPLPGQVYNEQFF. As DNA, the CDR3 is TGTGCCAGCTCACCACTCCCAGGACAGGTTTACAATGAGCAGTTCTTC. The J gene is TRBJ2-1, the V gene TRBV18; TRBD1 aligns across 7 bases. CDR3 length: 16 amino acids. The trim removed 1 base at V and 4 bases at J, leaving 7 bases unmatched. Germline V lookup: CDR1 KGHSH, CDR2 LQKENI.

This clone has more than one count but fewer than ten. This rearrangement joins TRBV7-6 to TRBJ2-6; D uncertain. The CDR3 spans 18 residues. Trimming took off 5 bases at V and 5 bases at J, with 22 bases between the two ends. Germline CDR1 and CDR2: SGHVS and FNYEAQ. In DNA form, the CDR3 reads TGTGCCAGCAGCGGCCGTACAATCTCACAAAGTCGGGCCAACGTCCTGACTTTC. Its translation: CASSGRTISQSRANVLTF.

The chain joins TRBV11-2 to TRBJ2-7; D not resolved. The germline V gene has CDR1 SGHAT and CDR2 FQNNGV. With 5 bases removed from V and 3 bases from J, the gap between germline ends came to 11 bases. This CDR3 comprises 13 residues. CDR3 in amino acids: CASSTVLVYEQYF. DNA for the CDR3: TGTGCCAGCAGCACCGTCCTAGTCTACGAGCAGTACTTC.

This chain links TRBV19 with TRBJ1-2; D gene ambiguous. This CDR3 region has 13 residues. V lost 4 bases to trimming and J lost 4 bases, with 10 bases between them. CDR1 and CDR2 (germline): LNHDA, SQIVND (reference sequence). This CDR3 is CASSTGEIYGYTF. As DNA, the CDR3 is TGTGCCAGTAGTACAGGAGAGATCTATGGCTACACCTTC. The full variable domain, in which reference TRBV19 and TRBJ1-2 provide the parts outside the CDR3, is DGGITQSPKYLFRKEGQNVTLSCEQNLNHDAMYWYRQDPGQGLRLIYYSQIVNDFQKGDIAEGYSVSREKKESFPLTVTSAQKNPTAFYLCASSTGEIYGYTFGSGTRLTVV.

V usage is TRBV18 and J usage is TRBJ2-1; maybe TRBD2 (6 bases). Germline V gene sequence: CDR1 KGHSH, CDR2 LQKENI. Trimming took 3 bases from V and 12 from J, leaving 21 bases between them. The CDR3 covers 15 residues. CDR3 amino acids: CASSPAGSLSRTQFF. CDR3 sequence (DNA): TGTGCCAGCTCACCGGCGGGAAGCCTTAGCCGGACGCAGTTCTTC.

The rearrangement uses TRBV6-5 and TRBJ1-2, with 9 bases identical to TRBD1. Germline trimming cut 4 bases from V and 8 bases from J; bases unmatched to any gene: 8. CDR3 length: 14 amino acids. The V gene's germline CDR1 is MNHEY and CDR2 SVGAGI. The CDR3: CASSLGDRVGGYTF. CDR3 bases: TGTGCCAGCAGTTTAGGGGACAGGGTAGGCGGCTACACCTTC.

V and J are TRBV28 and TRBJ1-1; D remains unclear. The CDR3 covers 11 residues. The germline V gene encodes CDR1 MDHEN and CDR2 SYDVKM. Trimming shortened V by 3 bases and J by 7 bases, and 6 bases separated the two germline ends. CDR3 sequence reads: CASSLSYEAFF. CDR3 DNA: TGTGCCAGCAGTTTGTCCTATGAAGCTTTCTTT.

V is TRBV6-1 and J is TRBJ1-5; the D is unclear. The CDR3 contains 12 residues. Germline V lookup: CDR1 MNHNS, CDR2 SASEGT. V was clipped by 5 bases and J by 7 bases, with 9 bases between them. CDR3 region: CASSLVEQPQHF. The CDR3 nucleotides read TGTGCCAGCAGTCTCGTCGAGCAGCCCCAGCATTTT.

The chain links TRBV18 to TRBJ2-4, with 8 nucleotides matching TRBD1. Per germline, CDR1 KGHSH and CDR2 LQKENI. V lost 0 bases to trimming and J lost 6 bases; unmatched junction nucleotides: 4. The CDR3 extends over 15 amino acids. CDR3 bases: TGTGCCAGCTCACCACCGGGACAGGCGCTAAACATTCAGTACTTC. Its protein product is CASSPPGQALNIQYF.

For the CDR3, the DNA is TGTGCCAGCAGCTACTTCAGGGAGCTGTTTTTT. The encoded protein is CASSYFRELFF. This chain joins TRBV11-2 and TRBJ2-2; no definite D call. The germline V and J ends were trimmed by 4 bases and 9 bases, with 6 bases remaining between them. The CDR3 covers 11 residues. Germline CDR1 SGHAT, CDR2 FQNNGV.

The V call is TRBV5-1, the J call TRBJ2-1; 8 bases are shared with TRBD1. V lost 4 bases to trimming and J lost 12 bases; unmatched junction nucleotides: 6. This CDR3 has 12 amino acids. Germline V gene data show CDR1 as SGHRS and CDR2 as YFSETQ. CDR3 amino acids: CASSLDREGQFF. The CDR3 DNA reads TGCGCCAGCAGCCTGGACAGGGAAGGGCAGTTCTTC.

This clone was seen more than once but under ten times. The V call is TRBV28, the J call TRBJ1-1; 8 bases align to TRBD1. Losses at the gene ends were 9 bases for V and 0 bases for J; bases not matched to a gene: 3. The length of the CDR3 is 13 residues. The germline V gene has CDR1 MDHEN and CDR2 SYDVKM. The CDR3 nucleotides read TGTGCCAGTGAGGGACAGGTGAACACTGAAGCTTTCTTT. Its protein product is CASEGQVNTEAFF. The whole variable domain, remainder taken from reference TRBV28 and TRBJ1-1, is DVKVTQSSRYLVKRTGEKVFLECVQDMDHENMFWYRQDPGLGLRLIYFSYDVKMKEKGDIPEGYSVSREKKERFSLILESASTNQTSMYLCASEGQVNTEAFFGQGTRLTVV.